The 26 T cell receptor beta chains below were found in one sample sequenced in a study of blood T cell repertoires in COVID-19. Profiled with immunoSEQ multiplex PCR; TCRdb holds only in-frame clones, not every one. The repertoire holds approximately 220,000 clones, with around four fifths as singletons. The sequenced sample consisted of peripheral blood. These receptors all stem from a woman between 45 and 65 years old with acute or convalescent COVID-19.

The chain has TRBV5-1 and TRBJ2-2; D uncertain. The length of the CDR3 is 13 residues. The germline V gene encodes CDR1 SGHRS and CDR2 YFSETQ. V gave up 1 base and J gave up 6 bases, with 7 bases separating them. The CDR3: CASSLREAGELFF. CDR3 DNA sequence: TGCGCCAGCAGCTTGCGAGAGGCCGGGGAGCTGTTTTTT.

The chain is built from TRBV18 and TRBJ1-5; D is unresolved. Per the germline V gene, CDR1 is KGHSH and CDR2 is LQKENI. The CDR3 extends over 15 amino acids. V gave up 5 bases and J gave up 3 bases, with 14 bases separating them. CDR3 DNA: TGTGCCAGCTCATTAATTGACGGGATCAATCAGCCCCAGCATTTT. Translated: CASSLIDGINQPQHF.

This clone was recorded only once. V and J are TRBV2 and TRBJ2-1; 11 nucleotides agree with TRBD2. The V and J ends lost 2 bases and 7 bases, in that order; junction bases with no gene match: 19. Per the germline V gene, CDR1 is SNHLY and CDR2 is FYNNEI. The CDR3 is made up of 20 amino acids. The CDR3 reads CASSERELAGARIIKNEQFF. Here the CDR3 DNA reads TGTGCCAGCAGTGAAAGAGAACTAGCGGGGGCACGCATTATAAAGAATGAGCAGTTCTTC.

The rearrangement joins TRBV6-1 to TRBJ2-1; 9 nucleotides agree with TRBD2. V shed 3 bases, J shed 7 bases, and the junction held 7 bases outside the gene matches. CDR1 and CDR2 (germline): MNHNS, SASEGT. This CDR3 has 15 residues. Written as DNA, the CDR3 is TGTGCCAGCAGTGATAGTGGCGGGAGGGCAAATGAGCAGTTCTTC. Translation: CASSDSGGRANEQFF.

This clone was seen only a few times. This chain joins TRBV24-1 and TRBJ2-3, with D possibly matching TRBD1 (6 bases). The CDR3 has 15 residues. CDR1 KGHDR and CDR2 SFDVKD come from the germline V gene. V lost 4 bases and J lost 4, with 14 bases in between. In DNA form, the CDR3 reads TGTGCCACCAGTGACGTACAGGGAGTATCAGATACGCAGTATTTT. Its translation is CATSDVQGVSDTQYF.

The V and J genes are TRBV6-1 and TRBJ1-2; a weak D match, TRBD1 (6 bases). Germline V gene data show CDR1 as MNHNS and CDR2 as SASEGT. The CDR3 runs to 14 residues. Trimming shortened V by 2 bases and J by 5 bases, and 12 bases separated the two germline ends. The chain's CDR3 is CASSEQYRDYGYTF. CDR3 bases: TGTGCCAGCAGTGAACAGTACAGGGATTATGGCTACACCTTC.

V is TRBV6-6 and J is TRBJ2-1; unclear D gene. The V end was cut by 4 bases, the J end by 1 base, with 8 bases between. The CDR3 is made up of 14 amino acids. Germline V gene lookup returns CDR1 MNHNY and CDR2 SVGAGI (reference sequence). This chain's CDR3 is CASSSAVSYNEQFF. The CDR3 DNA reads TGTGCCAGCAGTTCGGCGGTGTCCTACAATGAGCAGTTCTTC.

This rearrangement joins TRBV11-2 to TRBJ2-1; TRBD2 matches 9 bases. Per the germline V gene, CDR1 is SGHAT and CDR2 is FQNNGV. The V gene end was trimmed by 1 base and the J gene end by 16 bases; junction bases not matched to a gene: 2. The length of the CDR3 is 11 residues. The CDR3 loop reads CASSLGLAGFF. CDR3 bases: TGTGCCAGCAGCTTAGGGCTAGCGGGATTCTTC.

This clone is a singleton in its sample. This chain uses TRBV5-1 with TRBJ2-7; TRBD1 might be the D (6 bases). Germline CDR1 is SGHRS and CDR2 is YFSETQ. The length of the CDR3 is 14 residues. V lost 6 bases and J lost 7, with 20 bases in between. CDR3 sequence (DNA): TGCGCCAGCAATCTAGGGGGAGCCACCCGGGAGCAGTACTTC. It yields the protein CASNLGGATREQYF.

V and J are TRBV5-1 and TRBJ2-7; 10 bases line up with TRBD1. The CDR3 loop spans 15 amino acids. Looked up from germline, CDR1 is SGHRS and CDR2 is YFSETQ. V dropped 4 bases and J dropped 1; count of bases not matched to a gene: 5. Here the CDR3 reads CASSPPDRGSYEQYF. DNA for the CDR3: TGCGCCAGCAGCCCGCCGGACAGGGGGTCCTACGAGCAGTACTTC.

The chain recombines TRBV24-1 with TRBJ2-7; possibly TRBD2 for D (5 bases). The CDR3 is 14 amino acids. CDR1 and CDR2 from the germline V gene are KGHDR and SFDVKD. Trimming shortened V by 4 bases and J by 6 bases, and 15 bases separated the two germline ends. CDR3 sequence (DNA): TGTGCCACCAGTGACAGCGGTCTGGATGGCGAGCAGTACTTC. It translates to CATSDSGLDGEQYF.

In its sample, this clone was seen once. The gene calls are TRBV24-1 and TRBJ2-3; no clear D gene. The CDR3 has 12 residues. Germline V lookup: CDR1 KGHDR, CDR2 SFDVKD. V dropped 0 bases and J dropped 6 bases, with 3 bases sitting between them. This chain's CDR3 is CATSDLEDTQYF. CDR3 nucleotides: TGTGCCACCAGTGATTTGGAGGATACGCAGTATTTT.

As concerns this clone: Other DNA sequences in the sample encode the same CDR3. V gene TRBV30 combines with J gene TRBJ2-7, with 8 bases that match TRBD1. Trimming cost V 2 bases and J 3 bases; bases outside gene matches: 3. The V gene's germline CDR1 is GTSNPN and CDR2 SVGIG (reference sequence). This CDR3 is built from 13 residues. CDR3 protein: CAWSRTGGYEQYF. In DNA, the CDR3 is TGTGCCTGGAGTAGAACAGGGGGCTACGAGCAGTACTTC.

V gene TRBV5-1 combines with J gene TRBJ2-7; TRBD1 matches 7 bases. This CDR3 contains 17 residues. J gave up 2 bases and V 6 bases, and 17 bases lay outside the gene matches. Germline CDR1 reads SGHRS; CDR2 reads YFSETQ. The CDR3 region has the DNA TGCGCCAGCATCGTCCGAACACAGGGGATGATTACCTACGAGCAGTACTTC. Its protein product is CASIVRTQGMITYEQYF.

The chain links TRBV6-4 to TRBJ2-1; 8 bases are shared with TRBD2. With V trimmed by 0 bases and J by 8 bases, 9 bases remained unmatched. The germline gives CDR1 MRHNA, CDR2 SNTAGT. The length of the CDR3 is 16 residues. As DNA, the CDR3 is TGTGCCAGCAGTGACTCGATTAGCGGGACCCGGGATGAGCAGTTCTTC. As protein: CASSDSISGTRDEQFF.

Written as DNA, the CDR3 is TGTGCCAGCAGCGACAGGGGCACTGGAAACACCATATATTTT. Translated: CASSDRGTGNTIYF. V gene TRBV9 combines with J gene TRBJ1-3; TRBD1 aligns across 7 bases. Germline-derived CDR1 and CDR2 are SGDLS and YYNGEE. V lost 3 bases, J lost 2 bases, and 2 bases stayed unmatched. The CDR3 is made up of 14 amino acids.

The rearrangement joins TRBV6-6 to TRBJ2-3; 10 positions agree with TRBD2. This CDR3 region has 15 residues. After removal of 7 bases from V and 3 bases from J, the junction contained 7 bases not matched to a gene. Germline loops: CDR1 MNHNY, CDR2 SVGAGI (reference sequence). The CDR3 nucleotides read TGTGCCAGCAAGTCCCTAGCGGGAGAGACAGATACGCAGTATTTT. This translates into CASKSLAGETDTQYF.

V usage is TRBV5-1 and J usage is TRBJ2-7; 13 nucleotides line up with TRBD2. The CDR3 is 15 residues long. The germline gives CDR1 SGHRS, CDR2 YFSETQ. V was clipped by 3 bases and J by 8 bases; unmatched bases: 8. The CDR3, as DNA: TGCGCCAGCAGCTACGGGACTAGCGGGATTAAACAGCAGTACTTC. Translation: CASSYGTSGIKQQYF.

This chain joins TRBV5-4 and TRBJ2-7, with D perhaps TRBD2 (6 bases). This CDR3 spans 15 amino acids. Between the trimmed V and J ends, which lost 1 base and 5 bases, there was a span of 16 bases. In germline, CDR1 is SGHNT, CDR2 YYREEE (reference sequence). The CDR3 DNA is TGTGCCAGCAGCTTGCCACGGAGGGATGGGAACGAGCAGTACTTC. Its protein product is CASSLPRRDGNEQYF.

V and J are TRBV6-1 and TRBJ2-2; 7 positions match TRBD1. Trimming took 1 base from V and 1 from J; bases not matched to a gene: 0. Germline loops: CDR1 MNHNS, CDR2 SASEGT. The CDR3 covers 15 residues. This CDR3 reads CASSEGTGNTGELFF. The CDR3 DNA is TGTGCCAGCAGTGAAGGGACAGGGAACACCGGGGAGCTGTTTTTT.

This clone appeared once. This chain links TRBV6-5 with TRBJ2-7; TRBD1 matches 8 bases. CDR1 MNHEY and CDR2 SVGAGI come from the germline V gene. Losses at the gene ends were 6 bases for V and 0 bases for J; bases not matched to a gene: 4. The CDR3 length is 14 residues. The CDR3 spells CASRDRDHSYEQYF. CDR3 DNA: TGTGCCAGCAGGGACAGGGACCACTCCTACGAGCAGTACTTC.

This clone was recorded a few times. The genes are TRBV2 and TRBJ2-1, with 7 bases identical to TRBD1. From germline, CDR1 is SNHLY and CDR2 FYNNEI. The V segment lost 10 bases and the J segment 6 bases; nucleotides outside the gene matches: 6. CDR3 length: 12 amino acids. The CDR3, as DNA: TGTGCCACATCTCGACAGGGCAATGAGCAGTTCTTC. Translated: CATSRQGNEQFF. The variable domain in full, with the rest retrieved from reference TRBV2 and TRBJ2-1, is EPEVTQTPSHQVTQMGQEVILRCVPISNHLYFYWYRQILGQKVEFLVSFYNNEISEKSEIFDDQFSVERPDGSNFTLKIRSTKLEDSAMYFCATSRQGNEQFFGPGTRLTVL.

A single count supports this clone. CDR3 loop: CASSLAPAGWYQETQYF. DNA for the CDR3: TGTGCCAGCAGCTTAGCGCCGGCAGGGTGGTACCAAGAGACCCAGTACTTC. The V gene is TRBV7-9, the J gene TRBJ2-5; a weak D match, TRBD1 (5 bases). Germline values: CDR1 SEHNR, CDR2 FQNEAQ (reference sequence). The CDR3 totals 17 residues. V was cut by 0 bases and J by 0 bases, with 14 bases left in between.

In its sample, this clone was seen once. The rearrangement uses TRBV2 and TRBJ1-5, with a weak D call TRBD1 (6 bases). Germline lookup yields CDR1 SNHLY and CDR2 FYNNEI. The CDR3 runs 14 residues. V lost 6 bases and J 3 bases, leaving 12 bases between the germline ends. CDR3 sequence: CASSLGQSNQPQHF. DNA of the CDR3: TGTGCCAGCAGCCTCGGACAGTCCAATCAGCCCCAGCATTTT.

This chain links TRBV7-9 with TRBJ2-1; 7 bases are shared with TRBD2. The CDR3 loop spans 17 amino acids. Germline CDR1 SEHNR, CDR2 FQNEAQ (reference sequence). Trimming took 3 bases from V and 2 from J; bases not matched to a gene: 10. The CDR3 bases are TGTGCCAGCAGCTTTTACGGCGGGAGATCAACCTACAATGAGCAGTTCTTC. It codes for CASSFYGGRSTYNEQFF.

The chain has TRBV9 and TRBJ2-3; D perhaps matches TRBD2 (5 bases). Trimming removed 4 bases at V and 0 bases at J, with 18 bases between. The CDR3 length is 17 residues. From germline, CDR1 is SGDLS and CDR2 YYNGEE. The CDR3 DNA reads as TGTGCCAGCAGCCCCCGAGGAGGAGCTTGGAGCACAGATACGCAGTATTTT. Protein sequence: CASSPRGGAWSTDTQYF.